This T cell receptor beta chain was retrieved from a study of cytomegalovirus exposure and HLA in healthy donors. Study-wide context: Approximately 81% of several hundred genotyped donors fell in the Caucasian-associated ancestry cluster.

Study-level points and caveats: Presence/absence analyses treated sequencing depth as roughly uniform across donors.

About this clone itself: Its antigen is unknown.

Primers included in the PCR were 60 Vbeta and 13 Jbeta primers. This table comes from immunoSEQ multiplex PCR, and its TCRdb copy is limited to in-frame clones, with some not included. The sample consists of over 150,000 clones, 70% to 80% of them appearing once. CDR3 length: 13 residues. Trimming stripped 1 base from V and 6 bases from J, with 7 bases between. The germline gives CDR1 SGDLS, CDR2 YYNGEE. The chain employs TRBV9 and TRBJ2-2; D not certain. This TCR came from a young woman in good health and CMV-seronegative. Specimen: PBMCs. The CDR3 coding sequence is TGTGCCAGCAGCGTATTTCGGGCCGGGGAGCTGTTTTTT. It translates to CASSVFRAGELFF.